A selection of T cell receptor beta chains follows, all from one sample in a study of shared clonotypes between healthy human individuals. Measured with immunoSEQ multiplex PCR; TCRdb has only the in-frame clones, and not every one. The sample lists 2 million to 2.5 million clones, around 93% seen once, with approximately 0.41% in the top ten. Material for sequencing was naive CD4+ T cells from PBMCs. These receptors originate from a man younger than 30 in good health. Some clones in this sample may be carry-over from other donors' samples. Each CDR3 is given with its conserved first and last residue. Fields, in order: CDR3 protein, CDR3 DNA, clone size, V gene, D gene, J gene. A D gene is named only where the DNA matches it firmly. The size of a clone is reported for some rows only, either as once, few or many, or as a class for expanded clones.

CDR3: CATSRRLAGTDTQYF
DNA: TGTGCCACCAGCAGGAGACTAGCGGGAACAGATACGCAGTATTTT
size: -
V: TRBV15
D: TRBD2
J: TRBJ2-3

CDR3: CASSELGYSNQPQHF
DNA: TGTGCCAGCAGTGAATTAGGGTATAGCAATCAGCCCCAGCATTTT
size: -
V: TRBV25-1
D: -
J: TRBJ1-5

CDR3: CASSEVGGSSYEQYF
DNA: TGTGCCAGCAGTGAAGTTGGCGGGAGCTCCTACGAGCAGTACTTC
size: -
V: TRBV6-1
D: TRBD2
J: TRBJ2-7

CDR3: CASKARPTETYEQYF
DNA: TGTGCCAGCAAAGCTCGACCAACTGAAACCTACGAGCAGTACTTC
size: -
V: TRBV27
D: -
J: TRBJ2-7

CDR3: CATQGTGDTDTQYF
DNA: TGTGCCACTCAGGGGACAGGCGACACAGATACGCAGTATTTT
size: once
V: TRBV10-3
D: TRBD1
J: TRBJ2-3

CDR3: CASSLGPLATNEKLFF
DNA: TGCGCCAGCAGCTTGGGGCCGCTTGCAACTAATGAAAAACTGTTTTTT
size: -
V: TRBV5-1
D: -
J: TRBJ1-4

CDR3: CASVPPGSNYGYTF
DNA: TGTGCCAGCGTCCCCCCCGGTTCTAACTATGGCTACACCTTC
size: once
V: TRBV7-9
D: -
J: TRBJ1-2

CDR3: CASSLSRTGSTDTQYF
DNA: TGTGCCAGCAGCTTGTCTCGGACAGGGTCCACAGATACGCAGTATTTT
size: -
V: TRBV7-3
D: TRBD1
J: TRBJ2-3

CDR3: CASSRTGTLTYNEQFF
DNA: TGTGCCAGTAGCCGAACCGGGACGCTGACCTACAATGAGCAGTTCTTC
size: -
V: TRBV19
D: -
J: TRBJ2-1

CDR3: CASRGLAAAYEQYF
DNA: TGTGCCAGCAGAGGACTAGCGGCAGCCTACGAGCAGTACTTC
size: -
V: TRBV6-4
D: TRBD2
J: TRBJ2-7

CDR3: CASSSQSAGTGFRYEQYF
DNA: TGTGCCAGCAGCTCCCAATCAGCCGGGACAGGGTTTCGATACGAGCAGTACTTC
size: -
V: TRBV5-6
D: TRBD1
J: TRBJ2-7

CDR3: CASSLSNRGPSGYEQYF
DNA: TGTGCCAGCAGTTTATCGAACCGGGGCCCGTCGGGCTACGAGCAGTACTTC
size: once
V: TRBV27
D: -
J: TRBJ2-7

CDR3: CASSQTGRSGRPNEQFF
DNA: TGCGCCAGCAGCCAAACGGGGCGAAGCGGGAGGCCCAATGAGCAGTTCTTC
size: once
V: TRBV4-1
D: TRBD2
J: TRBJ2-1

CDR3: CASSQEGLAATDTQYF
DNA: TGTGCCAGCAGCCAAGAGGGACTAGCGGCCACAGATACGCAGTATTTT
size: -
V: TRBV4-2
D: TRBD2
J: TRBJ2-3

CDR3: CASSPLGTRGEQYF
DNA: TGTGCCAGCTCACCACTGGGGACACGAGGCGAGCAGTACTTC
size: -
V: TRBV18
D: -
J: TRBJ2-7

CDR3: CATSRDRDWGAGPHRYEQYF
DNA: TGTGCCACCAGCAGAGACAGGGATTGGGGAGCGGGACCACATCGATACGAGCAGTACTTC
size: -
V: TRBV15
D: TRBD2
J: TRBJ2-7

CDR3: CASSLSGIGYGYTF
DNA: TGTGCCAGCAGTTTATCTGGGATCGGCTATGGCTACACCTTC
size: -
V: TRBV28
D: -
J: TRBJ1-2

CDR3: CASSLVSAGAGTDTQYF
DNA: TGTGCCAGCAGCTTGGTGTCAGCGGGAGCGGGAACCGATACGCAGTATTTT
size: -
V: TRBV5-8
D: TRBD2
J: TRBJ2-3

CDR3: CASSLSRWSMNTEAFF
DNA: TGTGCCAGCAGCTTATCTAGGTGGAGCATGAACACTGAAGCTTTCTTT
size: -
V: TRBV7-9
D: -
J: TRBJ1-1

CDR3: CASSPRTSALETQYF
DNA: TGTGCCAGCAGCCCCCGGACTAGCGCATTAGAGACCCAGTACTTC
size: -
V: TRBV2
D: TRBD2
J: TRBJ2-5

CDR3: CASSLDLTGSTEAFF
DNA: TGTGCCAGCAGCTTAGACCTCACAGGTTCCACTGAAGCTTTCTTT
size: -
V: TRBV7-9
D: -
J: TRBJ1-1

CDR3: CASSEGYSNQPQHF
DNA: TGTGCCAGCAGTGAAGGATATAGCAATCAGCCCCAGCATTTT
size: -
V: TRBV2
D: -
J: TRBJ1-5

CDR3: CASSLGQGASGELFF
DNA: TGTGCCAGCAGCTTGGGACAGGGGGCGTCGGGGGAGCTGTTTTTT
size: once
V: TRBV9
D: TRBD1
J: TRBJ2-2

CDR3: CASSSAANTEAFF
DNA: TGTGCCAGCAGCTCTGCGGCGAACACTGAAGCTTTCTTT
size: few
V: TRBV9
D: -
J: TRBJ1-1

CDR3: CAISGTYEQYF
DNA: TGTGCTATCAGTGGGACCTACGAGCAGTACTTC
size: once
V: TRBV10-3
D: -
J: TRBJ2-7

CDR3: CASSEIISPSEQYF
DNA: TGTGCCAGCAGTGAAATTATTAGCCCGAGCGAGCAGTACTTC
size: -
V: TRBV6-1
D: -
J: TRBJ2-7

CDR3: CASSPQVSGGSYEQYF
DNA: TGTGCCAGCAGCCCGCAGGTAAGCGGGGGCTCCTACGAGCAGTACTTC
size: once
V: TRBV9
D: TRBD2
J: TRBJ2-7

CDR3: CAISVRGLAGGYDNEQFF
DNA: TGTGCCATCAGTGTTCGAGGACTAGCGGGAGGGTATGACAATGAGCAGTTCTTC
size: -
V: TRBV10-3
D: TRBD2
J: TRBJ2-1

CDR3: CASSHRGSYEQYF
DNA: TGTGCCAGCAGTCACAGGGGGTCCTACGAGCAGTACTTC
size: -
V: TRBV6-5
D: TRBD1
J: TRBJ2-7

CDR3: CASSLEGWGQGYEQYF
DNA: TGTGCCAGCAGCTTGGAGGGTTGGGGACAGGGATACGAGCAGTACTTC
size: -
V: TRBV5-5
D: TRBD1
J: TRBJ2-7

CDR3: CASSPRDILFTDTQYF
DNA: TGTGCCAGCAGCCCCCGGGACATTTTATTTACAGATACGCAGTATTTT
size: -
V: TRBV9
D: -
J: TRBJ2-3

CDR3: CASSQPSAGTDTQYF
DNA: TGTGCCAGCAGTCAGCCTAGCGCTGGCACAGATACGCAGTATTTT
size: -
V: TRBV6-1
D: -
J: TRBJ2-3

CDR3: CSVASRDRGKTGELFF
DNA: TGCAGCGTTGCTTCCCGGGACAGGGGAAAGACCGGGGAGCTGTTTTTT
size: -
V: TRBV29-1
D: TRBD1
J: TRBJ2-2

CDR3: CASSFIAGGAVGQFF
DNA: TGTGCCAGCAGCTTTATAGCGGGAGGTGCCGTGGGGCAGTTCTTC
size: once
V: TRBV11-2
D: TRBD2
J: TRBJ2-1

CDR3: CASSAGLSGANVLTF
DNA: TGTGCCAGCAGCGCAGGGCTCTCTGGGGCCAACGTCCTGACTTTC
size: -
V: TRBV2
D: -
J: TRBJ2-6

CDR3: CASSPMVLGMNTEAFF
DNA: TGTGCCAGCTCACCAATGGTCTTGGGGATGAACACTGAAGCTTTCTTT
size: -
V: TRBV18
D: -
J: TRBJ1-1

CDR3: CASSPTSGSWYEQYF
DNA: TGTGCCAGCAGCCCCACTAGCGGGAGTTGGTACGAGCAGTACTTC
size: -
V: TRBV7-2
D: TRBD2
J: TRBJ2-7

CDR3: CSVEALRGAYNEQFF
DNA: TGCAGCGTTGAAGCCTTACGGGGGGCCTACAATGAGCAGTTCTTC
size: -
V: TRBV29-1
D: TRBD2
J: TRBJ2-1

CDR3: CASATGDLTYEQYF
DNA: TGTGCCAGCGCTACAGGAGACCTTACCTACGAGCAGTACTTC
size: -
V: TRBV18
D: -
J: TRBJ2-7